The 10 T cell receptor beta chains given below trace back to one sample, sequenced in a study of identifying expanded T cells in peripheral blood. Produced via immunoSEQ multiplex PCR; TCRdb's table is partial and in-frame only. The table shows roughly 100,000 clones, with about 91% occurring only once. The source material was blood. These receptors were obtained from a person between 18 and 75 years old in good health.

This clone came up once. The rearrangement uses TRBV10-2 and TRBJ2-7, with TRBD2 matching over 9 bases. This CDR3 spans 15 amino acids. Germline values: CDR1 WSHSY, CDR2 SAAADI. With 2 bases clipped from V and 6 bases from J, the junction kept 8 bases outside the gene matches. The CDR3, as DNA: TGCGCCAGCAGTGAGAGAGGTAGCGGGGGTTTCGAGCAGTACTTC. This encodes CASSERGSGGFEQYF.

CDR3 nucleotide sequence: TGTGCCAGCAGCTTACTACAGGCGGGTTCACCCCTCCACTTT. It encodes CASSLLQAGSPLHF. V gene TRBV7-3 combines with J gene TRBJ1-6; D might be TRBD1 (5 bases). Germline CDR1 reads SGHTA; CDR2 reads FQGTGA. The CDR3 consists of 14 residues. The V and J ends lost 2 bases and 9 bases respectively, with 11 bases between them.

This rearrangement joins TRBV18 to TRBJ2-7; D is possibly TRBD2 (6 bases). V was pared by 4 bases and J by 3 bases, with 10 bases between. The CDR3 sequence is 13 residues long. Per germline, CDR1 KGHSH and CDR2 LQKENI. CDR3 sequence reads: CASSLGRSYEQYF. The DNA of the CDR3 is TGTGCCAGCTCACTAGGGAGGAGCTACGAGCAGTACTTC.

The V gene is TRBV6-1, the J gene TRBJ2-2, with unresolved D. Per germline, CDR1 MNHNS and CDR2 SASEGT. The CDR3 consists of 15 residues. With 4 bases removed from V and 0 bases from J, the gap between germline ends came to 9 bases. CDR3 sequence (DNA): TGTGCCAGCAGTGGACCCGAACCGAACACCGGGGAGCTGTTTTTT. Amino acid sequence: CASSGPEPNTGELFF.

CDR3 region: CASSVRSTGISYNEQFF. In DNA, the CDR3 is TGTGCCAGCAGCGTAAGGAGCACTGGGATATCCTACAATGAGCAGTTCTTC. The V gene is TRBV9, the J gene TRBJ2-1; D gene unclear. V lost 1 base and J lost 1, with 15 bases in between. The CDR3 contains 17 residues. Germline V gives CDR1 SGDLS, CDR2 YYNGEE.

Remarks on this clone: The same CDR3 is also encoded by other DNA sequences in this sample. The chain links TRBV11-2 to TRBJ2-7; D is uncertain. The V end was cut by 3 bases, the J end by 1 base, with 7 bases between. Per germline, CDR1 SGHAT and CDR2 FQNNGV. This CDR3 is built from 13 residues. The CDR3 is CASSLGGSYEQYF. The CDR3 DNA follows: TGTGCCAGCAGCTTGGGCGGATCCTACGAGCAGTACTTC.

V and J are TRBV19 and TRBJ2-3, with D tentatively TRBD1 or TRBD2 (6 bases each). The V gene lost 3 bases and the J gene lost 2 bases, with 15 bases spanning the gap. The CDR3 is 16 residues long. Germline assignment: CDR1 LNHDA and CDR2 SQIVND (reference sequence). The CDR3 loop reads CASSMWGALDTDTQYF. For the CDR3, the DNA is TGTGCCAGTAGTATGTGGGGGGCGCTTGACACAGATACGCAGTATTTT.

The V call is TRBV5-4, the J call TRBJ1-1; 9 positions agree with TRBD1. Losses at the gene ends were 4 bases for V and 4 bases for J; bases not matched to a gene: 5. Germline CDR1 and CDR2: SGHNT and YYREEE (reference sequence). The CDR3 contains 14 residues. The chain's CDR3 is CASSPTGGVTEAFF. The CDR3 nucleotides are TGTGCCAGCAGCCCGACAGGGGGGGTCACTGAAGCTTTCTTT.

The chain employs TRBV7-2 and TRBJ2-1, with no clear D. CDR1 is SGHTA, CDR2 FQGNSA, per germline. The ends were cut back, 1 base at V and 9 bases at J, with 10 bases in the middle. This CDR3 region has 13 residues. This CDR3 is CASSLGLITEQFF. CDR3 nucleotide sequence: TGTGCCAGCAGCTTAGGCCTGATCACTGAGCAGTTCTTC. Looking up the rest from reference TRBV7-2 and TRBJ2-1 gives the full variable domain: GAGVSQSPSNKVTEKGKDVELRCDPISGHTALYWYRQSLGQGLEFLIYFQGNSAPDKSGLPSDRFSAERTGGSVSTLTIQRTQQEDSAVYLCASSLGLITEQFFGPGTRLTVL.

The rearrangement uses TRBV6-8 and TRBJ1-5, with D tentatively TRBD1 (6 bases). The CDR3 extends over 14 amino acids. Germline lookup yields CDR1 MNHGY and CDR2 SAAAGT. Trimming took off 5 bases at V and 2 bases at J, with 10 bases between the two ends. The CDR3 loop reads CASSARQGNQPQHF. As DNA, the CDR3 is TGTGCCAGCAGTGCCAGACAGGGCAATCAGCCCCAGCATTTT.